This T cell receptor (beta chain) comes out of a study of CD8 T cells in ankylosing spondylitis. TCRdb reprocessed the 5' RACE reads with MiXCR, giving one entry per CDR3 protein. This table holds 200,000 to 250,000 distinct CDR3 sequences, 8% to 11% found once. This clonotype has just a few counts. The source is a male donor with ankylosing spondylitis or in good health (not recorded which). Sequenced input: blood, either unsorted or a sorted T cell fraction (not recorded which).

The CDR3 sequence: CASRPTGDYEQYF. The CDR3 DNA is TGTGCCAGCAGGCCGACAGGGGACTACGAGCAGTACTTC. The chain employs TRBV27 and TRBJ2-7; 8 bases align to TRBD1. The germline gives CDR1 MNHEY, CDR2 SMNVEV (reference sequence). CDR3 length equals 13 residues. Trimming took 6 bases from V and 3 from J; bases not matched to a gene: 4.